This T cell receptor (beta chain) was found in a study of blood T cell repertoires in COVID-19 (TCRdb year 2020). About the investigation overall: The collaborator samples originated in the United States, Italy and Spain and spanned the acute and convalescent phases of COVID-19. The material from the prospective study consisted of cDNA or gDNA derived from T cells, B-cell-depleted T cells, or PBMCs. The dataset comprised deeply sampled blood TCRbeta repertoires from subjects exposed to, actively infected with, or recovered from COVID-19. A freely available public database, intended as a resource for researchers studying the immune response to SARS-CoV-2, is where the repertoires were released. Samples were obtained from the ongoing ImmuneRACE study (first 160 participants) and from about 1,300 subjects provided by 6 global collaborators. Sample metadata almost always included a de-identified subject ID, COVID-19 status, age in years and sex. Where available, HLA class I and class II types were taken from metadata supplied by the sample provider and were not determined by assay-based typing. Findings and caveats that apply to the study as a whole: How much clinical and demographic metadata was included differed by source and by participant, and the metadata was provided uncurated.

The CDR3 holds 16 amino acids from the cysteine to the phenylalanine. Of all the DNA, just the CDR3 is kept, 48 bases in frame from base 1. CDR1 SGHRS and CDR2 YFSETQ are derived from the germline V gene. V is reduced by 2 bases and J by 6 bases, leaving a spacing of 19 bases between them. The immunoSEQ Assay, a bias-controlled multiplex PCR, was used to amplify TCRbeta CDR3 regions from genomic DNA. Concerning the study's data processing: The number of nucleated cells in each sample was estimated by amplification of reference gene primers within the assay. To quantify the absolute abundance of each unique TCRbeta CDR3 rearrangement, sequence reads were collapsed and filtered. For each sample, productive Simpson clonality was calculated as the square root of Simpson's diversity index across productive rearrangements. TCRdb took this table from immuneACCESS and kept in-frame rearrangements with V and J called. Such tables lack part of the clones; where checked against another copy, unresolved V genes explain under half of the gap, and the rest is unexplained. V and J calls and clone size come straight from that table; D and trimming were deduced from the DNA. Present in this sample are roughly 570,000 clones, around 90% of which were seen just once. Together, the top ten hold roughly 8% of the sample.

One collaborating source in Seattle enrolled patients during active infection and followed them longitudinally through the course of disease. Collaborating institutions collected whole blood in K2EDTA tubes following their own protocols. For TCRbeta analysis, collaborator samples were shipped as frozen whole blood, as isolated PBMCs, or as DNA extracted from either sample type. About this clone itself: Its recognized antigen is unknown. The record has no base qualities; no much larger clone is one base away.

The source of this sequence is a woman between 45 and 65 years old with COVID-19, enrolled during active disease. Material for sequencing was peripheral blood. The chain was built from TRBV5-1 and TRBJ2-3; the D gene is perhaps TRBD2, on 6 matching bases. Here is the DNA: TGCGCCAGCAGCTTAGGAGGGGCCCGGCGGGGCGATACGCAGTATTTT. Translated, it gives CASSLGGARRGDTQYF.